This TCR beta chain originates from a study of blood T cell repertoires in COVID-19. Study-level background: Researchers got acute and convalescent COVID-19 samples from the United States, Italy and Spain. The analysed material was cDNA or gDNA that came from T cells, B-cell-depleted T cells, or PBMCs.

V lost 5 bases, J lost 2 bases, and 13 bases lay in between. This CDR3 contains 15 residues. Germline V CDR1 and CDR2: SEHNR, FQNEAQ (reference sequence). One Seattle source followed patients from active infection through their disease course. In the study's own analysis: Amplification from reference gene primers served as the basis for estimated nucleated cell counts. TCRdb's table, derived via immunoSEQ multiplex PCR, lists solely in-frame clones and lacks some. V and J calls and clone size follow that table, whereas D and trimming were derived from the DNA. The sample yields about 250,000 clones, approximately 90% seen once.

Sequenced input: peripheral blood. V gene TRBV7-9 combines with J gene TRBJ1-5, with a weak D call TRBD1 (6 bases). This sequence was found in a young woman with COVID-19, enrolled during active disease. The CDR3 here is CASSKGTIGNQPQHF. DNA of the CDR3: TGTGCCAGCAGCAAGGGGACAATCGGCAATCAGCCCCAGCATTTT.